This T cell receptor (beta chain) was retrieved from a study of CD8 T cells in Susac syndrome (dated by TCRdb to the late 2010s). Turning to the overall study: Repertoire sequencing was used to test whether CD8+ T cell activation and differentiation in Susac syndrome was antigen driven.

RNA was extracted using the RNeasy kit, and roughly 0.5 to 1 ug of the RNA was reverse transcribed with random hexamers. The immunoSEQ multiplex PCR assay, covering 54 Vbeta and 13 Jbeta segments, was used to amplify TCR beta CDR3 regions. To correct PCR amplification bias, a synthetic template baseline was used for both primer optimization and computational correction. The study's processing was this. Only productive sequences were kept, with reads annotated to V, D and J genes according to IMGT and analyzed in immunoSEQ Analyzer. Clonality was calculated as one minus the Shannon entropy normalized by log2 of the number of productive unique sequences. For each patient and control, public and private clones were evaluated within the 100 most prevalent clones. Clones were defined as Susac-specific if absent from the healthy and MS cohorts, from approximately 1,100 published viral clones and from other ImmuneACCESS disease sequences. TCRdb reprocessed the public reads (quality trimming at Q25 with fastp, clone calling with MiXCR) and kept in-frame beta chains. Rows with a matching CDR3 protein are joined into one entry that keeps the most common DNA and genes. The V and J calls here are based on TCRdb, not the publication. This sample is represented by 250,000 or so distinct CDR3 sequences; 85% to 95% of them were singletons. In total, the top ten clones hold 0.065% to 0.08% of the sample.

Points the paper makes about the study in general: The number of individuals in the TCR sequencing and HLA analysis was recognized as being relatively small.

The germline V gene encodes CDR1 SGHVS and CDR2 FQNEAQ. The cysteine opens and the phenylalanine closes a CDR3 of 14 amino acids. The entry retains the CDR3 DNA only, 42 bases that are in frame from base 1. V sheds 2 bases and J sheds 8 bases, leaving 15 bases between their ends. On this clonotype: Its antigen remains undetermined. There are no base qualities to consult, and no much larger clone falls within one base.

High-throughput TCR beta sequencing profiled peripheral blood CD8+ and CD4+ T cells from healthy donors, Susac syndrome patients and multiple sclerosis patients. Treatment-naive patients with stable or active relapsing-remitting disease fulfilling revised McDonald criteria were used as multiple sclerosis controls. Bulk CD8+ and CD4+ T cells were purified by magnetic negative isolation, whereas CD8+ TEMRA cells were enriched by FACS. Blood was drawn into EDTA tubes, processed within 24 hours, and PBMCs were isolated by density gradient centrifugation. PBMCs destined for TCR sequencing were cryopreserved in liquid nitrogen and later thawed in a 37 °C water bath. Purity of sorted or isolated CD4+, CD8+ and CD8+ TEMRA cells was at least 90%.

The receptor was derived from a human donor with multiple sclerosis. Sequencing used CD4+ T cells from PBMCs. The V and J segments used are TRBV7-8 and TRBJ1-2; TRBD1 is a possible D gene, resting on 5 matching bases. The CDR3 is CASSLTVGGFGYTF. The sequenced DNA: TGTGCCAGCAGCTTAACAGTCGGGGGTTTCGGCTACACCTTC. The CDR3, completed at both ends by the reference TRBV7-8 and TRBJ1-2 genes, gives the full variable domain GAGVSQSPRYKVAKRGQDVALRCDPISGHVSLFWYQQALGQGPEFLTYFQNEAQLDKSGLPSDRFFAERPEGSVSTLKIQRTQQEDSAVYLCASSLTVGGFGYTFGSGTRLTVV.